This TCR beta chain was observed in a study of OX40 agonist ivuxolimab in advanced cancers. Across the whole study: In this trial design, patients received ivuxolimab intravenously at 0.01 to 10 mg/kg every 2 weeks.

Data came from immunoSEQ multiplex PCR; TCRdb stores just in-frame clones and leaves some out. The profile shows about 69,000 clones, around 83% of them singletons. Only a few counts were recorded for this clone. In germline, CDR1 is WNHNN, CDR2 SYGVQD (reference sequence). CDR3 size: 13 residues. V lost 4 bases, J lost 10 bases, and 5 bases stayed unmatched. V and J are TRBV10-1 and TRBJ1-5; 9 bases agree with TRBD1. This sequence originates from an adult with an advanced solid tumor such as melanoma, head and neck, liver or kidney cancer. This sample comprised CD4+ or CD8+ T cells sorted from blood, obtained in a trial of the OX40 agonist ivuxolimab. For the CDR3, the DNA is TGCGCCAGCAGTGTGGGACAGGGATATCCCCAGCATTTT. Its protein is CASSVGQGYPQHF.